This T cell receptor (beta chain) was observed in a study of shared clonotypes between healthy human individuals. Looking at the study overall: Each donor had three CD4 naive, three CD4 memory, two CD8 naive and one CD8 memory plate. Findings and caveats of the study: A handful of donors showed sharing of about 5.5% of naive CD4 clonotypes.

Remarks on this clone: Its antigen is as yet unknown.

TCRdb keeps only in-frame clones here, not all; method: immunoSEQ multiplex PCR. The sample has 2 million to 2.5 million clones, under 97% seen once. CDR3 size: 19 residues. Germline CDR1 and CDR2: MRHNA and SNTAGT. Trimming cost V 6 bases and J 0 bases; bases outside gene matches: 11. Subsets obtained from CD4+ cells comprised CD45RA+ naive and CD45RA-negative memory cells. The sequenced sample was naive CD4+ T cells sorted from blood. Subset of the sample: CD45RA+ positively selected. This sequence originates from a man aged 18 to 29 in good health. J is TRBJ2-6 and V is TRBV6-4; 10 positions match TRBD1. Written as DNA, the CDR3 is TGTGCCAGCAGCCCTGGGACAGGGGATTATTACTCTGGGGCCAACGTCCTGACTTTC. The encoded protein is CASSPGTGDYYSGANVLTF.